This TCR beta chain derives from a study of graft-versus-host responses after intestinal transplantation. Study-level information: The whole recipient group had anti-thymocyte globulin induction followed by tacrolimus and steroids for roughly three years.

Remarks on this clone: Its antigen is not known.

Generated by immunoSEQ multiplex PCR, the TCRdb table keeps only in-frame clones and is missing some. Of tens of thousands of clones listed, about 91% are singletons. CDR1 is LNHDA, CDR2 SQIVND, per germline (reference sequence). The V and J ends lost 5 bases and 6 bases, in that order; junction bases with no gene match: 14. The CDR3 contains 16 residues. Whole-study results and caveats: GvH clones were identified in recipient marrow, with some first appearing in ileum or blood. Peak circulating GvH clone levels were associated with early post-transplant HvG declines.

Sequences were derived from unstimulated CD8+ T cells sorted from spleen or lymph node cells, sampled before intestinal transplant. The chain couples TRBV19 to TRBJ2-7; TRBD2 aligns across 9 bases. This TCR derives from a human donor who received an intestinal transplant. In nucleotides, the CDR3 is TGTGCCAGTAGTCCACATAGCGGGGGTGCAAAGAGCGAGCAGTACTTC. This gives the protein CASSPHSGGAKSEQYF.